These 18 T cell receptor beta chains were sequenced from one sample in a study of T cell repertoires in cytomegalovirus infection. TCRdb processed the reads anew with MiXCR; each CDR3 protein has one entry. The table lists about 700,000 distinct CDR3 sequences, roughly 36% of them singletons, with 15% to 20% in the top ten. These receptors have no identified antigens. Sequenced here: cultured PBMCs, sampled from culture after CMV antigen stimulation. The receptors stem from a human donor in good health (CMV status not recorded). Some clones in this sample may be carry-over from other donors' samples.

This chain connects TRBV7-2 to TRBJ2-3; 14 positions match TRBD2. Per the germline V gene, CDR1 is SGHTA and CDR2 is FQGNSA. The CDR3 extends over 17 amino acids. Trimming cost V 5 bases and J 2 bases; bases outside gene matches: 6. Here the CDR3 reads CASSDRLAGGTTDTQYF. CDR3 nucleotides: TGTGCCAGCAGCGATAGACTAGCGGGGGGGACCACAGATACGCAGTATTTT.

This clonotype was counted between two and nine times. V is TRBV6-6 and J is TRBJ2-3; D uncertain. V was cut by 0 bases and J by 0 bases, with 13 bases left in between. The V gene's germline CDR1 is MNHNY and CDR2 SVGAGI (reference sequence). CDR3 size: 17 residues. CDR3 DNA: TGTGCCAGCAGTTACTCGATGCCGCCTACTAGCACAGATACGCAGTATTTT. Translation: CASSYSMPPTSTDTQYF.

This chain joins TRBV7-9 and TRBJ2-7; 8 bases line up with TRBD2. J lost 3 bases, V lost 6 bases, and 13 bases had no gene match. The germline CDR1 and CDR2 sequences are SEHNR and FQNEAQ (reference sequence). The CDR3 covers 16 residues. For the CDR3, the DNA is TGTGCCAGCAGTCCTACGTCCGGGAGGGCCATCTACGAGCAGTACTTC. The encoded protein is CASSPTSGRAIYEQYF.

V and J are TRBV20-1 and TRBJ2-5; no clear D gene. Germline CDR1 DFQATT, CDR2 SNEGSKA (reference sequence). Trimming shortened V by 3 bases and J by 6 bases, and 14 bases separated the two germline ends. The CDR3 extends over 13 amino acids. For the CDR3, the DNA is TGCAGTGCTAGTTCCGCACCTCGGCAGACCCAGTACTTC. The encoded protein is CSASSAPRQTQYF.

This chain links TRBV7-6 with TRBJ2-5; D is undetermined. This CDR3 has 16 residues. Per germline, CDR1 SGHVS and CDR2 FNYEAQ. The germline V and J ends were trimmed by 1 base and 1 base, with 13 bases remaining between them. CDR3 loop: CASSLGAARLQETQYF. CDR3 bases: TGTGCCAGCAGCTTAGGGGCCGCCCGACTCCAAGAGACCCAGTACTTC.

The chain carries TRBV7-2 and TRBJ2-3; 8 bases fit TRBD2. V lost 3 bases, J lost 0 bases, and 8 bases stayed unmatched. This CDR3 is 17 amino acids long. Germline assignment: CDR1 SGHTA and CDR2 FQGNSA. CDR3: CASSFGGGNPSTDTQYF. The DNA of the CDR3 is TGTGCCAGCAGCTTTGGCGGGGGGAACCCTAGCACAGATACGCAGTATTTT.

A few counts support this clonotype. CDR3 sequence reads: CASSQAYEQFF. Here the CDR3 DNA reads TGTGCCAGCAGCCAAGCCTATGAGCAGTTCTTC. The rearrangement uses TRBV14 and TRBJ2-1; D is ambiguous. Germline V CDR1 and CDR2: SGHDN, FVKESK. V gave up 1 base and J gave up 8 bases, with 3 bases separating them. This CDR3 has 11 residues.

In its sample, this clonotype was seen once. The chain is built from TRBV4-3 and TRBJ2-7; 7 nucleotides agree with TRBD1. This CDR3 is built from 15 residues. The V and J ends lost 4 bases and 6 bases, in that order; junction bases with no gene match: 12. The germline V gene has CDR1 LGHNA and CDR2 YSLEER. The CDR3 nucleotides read TGCGCCAGCAGCCTGCCTCCGGGACAGTTCCTCGAGCAGTACTTC. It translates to CASSLPPGQFLEQYF.

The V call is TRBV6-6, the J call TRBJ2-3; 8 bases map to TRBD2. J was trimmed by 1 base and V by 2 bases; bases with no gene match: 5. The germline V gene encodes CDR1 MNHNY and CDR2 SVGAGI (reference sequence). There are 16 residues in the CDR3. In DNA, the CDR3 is TGTGCCAGCAGTTACGGTAATAGCGGGGGCACAGATACGCAGTATTTT. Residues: CASSYGNSGGTDTQYF.

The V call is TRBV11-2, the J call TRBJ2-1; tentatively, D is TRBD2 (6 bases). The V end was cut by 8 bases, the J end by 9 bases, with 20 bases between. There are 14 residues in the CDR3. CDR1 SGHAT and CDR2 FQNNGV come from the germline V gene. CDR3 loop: CASRRPREGGEQFF. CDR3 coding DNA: TGTGCCAGCCGTAGGCCGCGGGAAGGCGGTGAGCAGTTCTTC.

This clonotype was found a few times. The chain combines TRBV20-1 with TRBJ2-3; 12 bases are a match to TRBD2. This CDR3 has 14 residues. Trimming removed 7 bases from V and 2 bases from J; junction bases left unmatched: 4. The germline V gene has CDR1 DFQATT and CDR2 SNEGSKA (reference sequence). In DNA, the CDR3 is TGCAGTGAGACTAGCGGGGGACCCACAGATACGCAGTATTTT. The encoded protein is CSETSGGPTDTQYF.

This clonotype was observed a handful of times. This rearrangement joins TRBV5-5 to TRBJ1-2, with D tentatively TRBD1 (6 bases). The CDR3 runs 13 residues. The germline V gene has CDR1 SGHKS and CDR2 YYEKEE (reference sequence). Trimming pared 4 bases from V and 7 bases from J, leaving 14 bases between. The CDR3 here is CASSPTGRSGYTF. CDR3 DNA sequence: TGTGCCAGCAGCCCCACAGGGAGGTCTGGCTACACCTTC. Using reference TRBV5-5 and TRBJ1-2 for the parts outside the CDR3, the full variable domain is DAGVTQSPTHLIKTRGQQVTLRCSPISGHKSVSWYQQVLGQGPQFIFQYYEKEERGRGNFPDRFSARQFPNYSSELNVNALLLGDSALYLCASSPTGRSGYTFGSGTRLTVV.

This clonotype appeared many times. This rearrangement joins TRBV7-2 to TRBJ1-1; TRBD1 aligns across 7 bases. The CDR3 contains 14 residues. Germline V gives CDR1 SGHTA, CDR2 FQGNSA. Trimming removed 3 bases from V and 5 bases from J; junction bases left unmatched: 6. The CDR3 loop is CASSFQGGGTEAFF. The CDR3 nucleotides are TGTGCCAGCAGCTTTCAGGGGGGAGGAACTGAAGCTTTCTTT. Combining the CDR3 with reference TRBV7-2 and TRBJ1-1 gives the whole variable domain GAGVSQSPSNKVTEKGKDVELRCDPISGHTALYWYRQSLGQGLEFLIYFQGNSAPDKSGLPSDRFSAERTGGSVSTLTIQRTQQEDSAVYLCASSFQGGGTEAFFGQGTRLTVV.

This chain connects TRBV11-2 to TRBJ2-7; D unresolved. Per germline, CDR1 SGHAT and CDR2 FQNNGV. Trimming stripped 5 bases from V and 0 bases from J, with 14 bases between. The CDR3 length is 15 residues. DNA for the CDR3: TGTGCCAGCAGCCCAAGACGAGACGGCTCCTACGAGCAGTACTTC. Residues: CASSPRRDGSYEQYF.

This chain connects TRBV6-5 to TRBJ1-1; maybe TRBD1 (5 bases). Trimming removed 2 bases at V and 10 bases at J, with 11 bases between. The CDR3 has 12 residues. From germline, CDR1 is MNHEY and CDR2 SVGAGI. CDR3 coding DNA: TGTGCCAGCAGTTACGCCACAGGAGGAGCTTTCTTT. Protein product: CASSYATGGAFF.

The CDR3 nucleotides are TGTGCCAGCAGCTTAAGTGGAGTAAGAATGTTCTTC. This sequence encodes CASSLSGVRMFF. J is TRBJ2-1 and V is TRBV7-6, with D unresolved. CDR1 SGHVS and CDR2 FNYEAQ come from the germline V gene. Trimming took 2 bases from V and 15 from J, leaving 14 bases between them. The CDR3 has 12 residues.

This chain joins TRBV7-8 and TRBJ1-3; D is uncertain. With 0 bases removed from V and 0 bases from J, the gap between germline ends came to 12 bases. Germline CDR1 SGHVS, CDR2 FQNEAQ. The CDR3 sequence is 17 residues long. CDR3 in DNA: TGTGCCAGCAGCTTAGCGGCCTGGTCTTCCTCTGGAAACACCATATATTTT. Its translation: CASSLAAWSSSGNTIYF.

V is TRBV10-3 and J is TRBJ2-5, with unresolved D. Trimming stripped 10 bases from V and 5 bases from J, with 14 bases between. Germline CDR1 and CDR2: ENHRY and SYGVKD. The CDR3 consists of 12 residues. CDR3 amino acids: CATTQDPETQYF. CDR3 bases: TGTGCCACCACCCAAGACCCTGAGACCCAGTACTTC.